What follows are 25 T cell receptor beta chains derived from one specimen sequenced in a study of blood T cell repertoires in COVID-19 (dated by TCRdb to 2020 to 2022). The library was made by the immunoSEQ multiplex PCR assay. Sourced from immuneACCESS, this table was stored by TCRdb with only in-frame sequences that have V and J called. A share of the clones is absent; for the studies checked, an unresolved V gene accounts for under half, and the remainder has no known explanation. The sample table shows approximately 170,000 clones, and 80% to 90% are seen once. The ten largest clones take up 1.5% to 2% of the sample. Sequenced sample: peripheral blood. All receptors come from a man between 18 and 35 years old who had recovered from COVID-19.

This clone was observed a single time. The chain is built from TRBV7-9 and TRBJ2-5; the D is unclear. The CDR3 consists of 14 residues. Germline-derived CDR1 and CDR2 are SEHNR and FQNEAQ (reference sequence). V lost 1 base to trimming and J lost 2 bases, with 8 bases between them. CDR3 DNA sequence: TGTGCCAGCAGCTTAGATTCAGGACAAGAGACCCAGTACTTC. Residues: CASSLDSGQETQYF. The variable domain in full, completed from reference TRBV7-9 and TRBJ2-5, reads DTGVSQNPRHKITKRGQNVTFRCDPISEHNRLYWYRQTLGQGPEFLTYFQNEAQLEKSRLLSDRFSAERPKGSFSTLEIQRTEQGDSAMYLCASSLDSGQETQYFGPGTRLLVL.

The chain is built from TRBV4-1 and TRBJ2-7; D is tentatively TRBD1 or TRBD2 (10 bases each). The CDR3 runs to 21 residues. V gave up 0 bases and J gave up 8 bases, with 35 bases separating them. Germline CDR1 reads MGHRA; CDR2 reads YSYEKL. The CDR3 DNA reads TGCGCCAGCAGCCAAGATAATCCCCGGACAGGGGGAGCGCTAGCGGGAGTCCAGCAGTACTTC. It translates to CASSQDNPRTGGALAGVQQYF.

This chain joins TRBV7-6 and TRBJ2-5, with D possibly matching TRBD2 (5 bases). The ends were cut back, 2 bases at V and 6 bases at J, with 7 bases in the middle. The CDR3 extends over 12 amino acids. Germline CDR1 and CDR2: SGHVS and FNYEAQ. CDR3 nucleotide sequence: TGTGCCAGCAGCTTACCCGGGAAGACCCAGTACTTC. Protein sequence: CASSLPGKTQYF.

This chain connects TRBV19 to TRBJ2-7, with 9 bases matching TRBD2. The germline CDR1 and CDR2 sequences are LNHDA and SQIVND (reference sequence). This CDR3 has 15 amino acids. The trim removed 4 bases at V and 2 bases at J, leaving 6 bases unmatched. The DNA for the CDR3 is TGTGCCAGTAGTAGCTCGGCTAGCGGGGCCTACGAGCAGTACTTC. As protein: CASSSSASGAYEQYF.

This chain joins TRBV6-5 and TRBJ2-1, with TRBD1 matching over 8 bases. The germline gives CDR1 MNHEY, CDR2 SVGAGI. The CDR3 consists of 14 residues. With V trimmed by 2 bases and J by 8 bases, 5 bases remained unmatched. This CDR3 reads CASSYQDRADEQFF. The CDR3 DNA sequence: TGTGCCAGCAGTTACCAGGACAGGGCGGATGAGCAGTTCTTC.

The V gene is TRBV9, the J gene TRBJ1-1, with 10 bases fitting TRBD1. The V gene's germline CDR1 is SGDLS and CDR2 YYNGEE. This CDR3 has 15 residues. V was clipped by 6 bases and J by 3 bases; unmatched bases: 8. The CDR3 nucleotides read TGTGCCAGCAATCGACAGGGGGCCCAGGACACTGAAGCTTTCTTT. Protein: CASNRQGAQDTEAFF.

This clone came up once. The chain recombines TRBV6-1 with TRBJ1-3, with D possibly TRBD1 on 6 matching bases. Germline V lookup: CDR1 MNHNS, CDR2 SASEGT. V lost 5 bases, J lost 3 bases, and 8 bases lay in between. The CDR3 loop spans 13 amino acids. The CDR3 here is CASSSTGGNTIYF. For the CDR3, the DNA is TGTGCCAGCAGTTCGACAGGTGGAAACACCATATATTTT.

V and J are TRBV27 and TRBJ1-5; 9 nucleotides agree with TRBD1. The CDR3 length is 14 residues. V was pared by 3 bases and J by 6 bases, with 3 bases of the junction left unmatched. Per the germline V gene, CDR1 is MNHEY and CDR2 is SMNVEV (reference sequence). CDR3 sequence (DNA): TGTGCCAGCAGTTTCCGACAGGGGGGTCAGCCCCAGCATTTT. This codes for CASSFRQGGQPQHF.

This clone came up once. This sequence joins TRBV27 and TRBJ1-5, with TRBD1 as a possible D gene (5 bases). Germline V gene lookup returns CDR1 MNHEY and CDR2 SMNVEV (reference sequence). CDR3 size: 14 residues. The V and J ends lost 5 bases and 6 bases respectively, with 14 bases between them. CDR3 DNA sequence: TGTGCCAGCAGTCTCGGGGGATTTGGTCAGCCCCAGCATTTT. It codes for CASSLGGFGQPQHF.

The chain recombines TRBV13 with TRBJ1-1, with TRBD1 matching over 10 bases. This CDR3 comprises 17 residues. V lost 4 bases, J lost 2 bases, and 10 bases stayed unmatched. Germline lookup yields CDR1 PRHDT and CDR2 FYEKMQ (reference sequence). The CDR3 region is CASSSPGQGFSNTEAFF. CDR3 DNA sequence: TGTGCCAGCAGCTCCCCGGGACAGGGGTTTAGTAACACTGAAGCTTTCTTT.

This clone has just one count. The V gene is TRBV2, the J gene TRBJ1-2; tentative D call: TRBD1 (6 bases). V lost 6 bases, J lost 8 bases, and 16 bases lay in between. Germline V CDR1 and CDR2: SNHLY, FYNNEI. This CDR3 comprises 13 residues. The CDR3 loop reads CASRKTGILGYTF. The CDR3 nucleotides are TGTGCCAGCAGAAAGACAGGAATATTGGGCTACACCTTC.

The rearrangement uses TRBV5-6 and TRBJ2-3; D might be TRBD1 (5 bases). The CDR3 consists of 16 residues. CDR1 and CDR2 (germline): SGHDT, YYEEEE. Trimming stripped 6 bases from V and 0 bases from J, with 17 bases between. The CDR3 region is CASTFLKRQSTDTQYF. CDR3 coding DNA: TGTGCCAGCACCTTTCTAAAGCGACAGAGCACAGATACGCAGTATTTT. The full variable domain, in which reference TRBV5-6 and TRBJ2-3 provide the parts outside the CDR3, is DAGVTQSPTHLIKTRGQQVTLRCSPKSGHDTVSWYQQALGQGPQFIFQYYEEEERQRGNFPDRFSGHQFPNYSSELNVNALLLGDSALYLCASTFLKRQSTDTQYFGPGTRLTVL.

The chain is built from TRBV28 and TRBJ2-5, with 7 bases identical to TRBD1. V shed 6 bases and J 4 bases; nucleotides not matched to a gene: 8. Germline CDR1 and CDR2: MDHEN and SYDVKM. This CDR3 spans 14 amino acids. The CDR3 loop reads CASRLTGRGETQYF. The CDR3, as DNA: TGTGCCAGCAGGCTGACAGGGAGAGGAGAGACCCAGTACTTC.

This clone was observed once. The chain combines TRBV7-9 with TRBJ2-2; the match to TRBD2 covers 10 bases. The CDR3 has 17 residues. Germline CDR1 SEHNR, CDR2 FQNEAQ (reference sequence). J lost 0 bases, V lost 5 bases, and 6 bases had no gene match. The DNA for the CDR3 is TGTGCCAGCAGCCGTGGACTAGCGGACTCGAACACCGGGGAGCTGTTTTTT. Protein product: CASSRGLADSNTGELFF.

This chain uses TRBV27 with TRBJ2-1; 7 nucleotides align to TRBD1. The CDR3 totals 13 residues. Germline lookup yields CDR1 MNHEY and CDR2 SMNVEV (reference sequence). The V gene end was trimmed by 5 bases and the J gene end by 9 bases; junction bases not matched to a gene: 7. The CDR3 here is CASSGPQGTEQFF. The CDR3 DNA reads as TGTGCCAGCAGTGGGCCACAGGGGACTGAGCAGTTCTTC.

The chain has TRBV6-2 or TRBV6-3 and TRBJ2-1, with 10 bases lining up with TRBD2. Germline lookup yields CDR1 MNHEY and CDR2 SVGEGT. J gave up 6 bases and V 4 bases, and 9 bases lay outside the gene matches. The CDR3 is 16 residues long. DNA of the CDR3: TGTGCCAGCAGTTCCTTAGGAAGCGGGAGGGCCAATGAGCAGTTCTTC. It is translated as CASSSLGSGRANEQFF.

The CDR3 DNA sequence: TGTGCCAGCAGCCGTCGGACAGCCTACGAGCAGTACTTC. Protein: CASSRRTAYEQYF. The chain carries TRBV3-1 (or the pseudogene TRBV3-2) and TRBJ2-7, with D possibly being TRBD1 (6 bases). The CDR3 contains 13 residues. V lost 4 bases and J lost 2, with 9 bases in between. Looked up from germline, CDR1 is LGHDT and CDR2 is YNNKEL (reference sequence).

This chain links TRBV24-1 with TRBJ2-2, with 8 nucleotides matching TRBD2. V lost 4 bases and J lost 6; bases outside the gene matches: 9. The length of the CDR3 is 16 residues. The germline V gene encodes CDR1 KGHDR and CDR2 SFDVKD. The CDR3 coding sequence is TGTGCCACCAGTGAGCGCGGGAGGAAGAGGTCCGGGGAGCTGTTTTTT. It specifies CATSERGRKRSGELFF.

This clone was seen only a few times. This rearrangement joins TRBV19 to TRBJ1-1; unclear D gene. The V end was cut by 1 base, the J end by 6 bases, with 6 bases between. The CDR3 is 12 amino acids. Germline V gene data show CDR1 as LNHDA and CDR2 as SQIVND (reference sequence). The CDR3 sequence: CASSIAGPEAFF. In DNA, the CDR3 is TGTGCCAGTAGTATAGCGGGTCCTGAAGCTTTCTTT.

The chain has TRBV19 and TRBJ1-1; no clear D. Trimming pared 4 bases from V and 1 base from J, leaving 7 bases between. In germline, CDR1 is LNHDA, CDR2 SQIVND (reference sequence). The CDR3 is 13 amino acids. The CDR3 region is CASSKAWNTEAFF. The DNA for the CDR3 is TGTGCCAGTAGTAAAGCGTGGAACACTGAAGCTTTCTTT.

V and J are TRBV6-4 and TRBJ1-5; TRBD1 might be the D (6 bases). The germline V and J ends were trimmed by 5 bases and 3 bases, with 11 bases remaining between them. Germline CDR1 is MRHNA and CDR2 is SNTAGT. The CDR3 spans 14 residues. CDR3 in amino acids: CASSIRTANQPQHF. In DNA form, the CDR3 reads TGTGCCAGCAGTATTAGGACAGCCAATCAGCCCCAGCATTTT.

This chain joins TRBV20-1 and TRBJ2-2, with 9 bases aligning to TRBD2. Looked up from germline, CDR1 is DFQATT and CDR2 is SNEGSKA (reference sequence). This CDR3 is built from 15 residues. V shed 3 bases, J shed 7 bases, and the junction held 9 bases outside the gene matches. The CDR3 spells CSASPSGIQSGELFF. For the CDR3, the DNA is TGCAGTGCTAGTCCTAGCGGGATTCAAAGCGGGGAGCTGTTTTTT.

The J gene is TRBJ2-1, the V gene TRBV21-1; the table assigns TRBD2, which was not confirmed against the DNA. TRBV21-1 is labeled a pseudogene. CDR3 length equals 21 residues. The CDR3 region has the DNA TGTGCCAGCAGCAAAGAGATCGGCGGACTAGCGGGATGCACTTACCGCTATGAGCAGTTCTTC. This codes for CASSKEIGGLAGCTYRYEQFF.

DNA of the CDR3: TGCAGCGTTGAAAAGCGTCTGAACACTGAAGCTTTCTTT. It codes for CSVEKRLNTEAFF. The J gene is TRBJ1-1, the V gene TRBV29-1, with unresolved D. This CDR3 region has 13 residues. Trimming cost V 2 bases and J 0 bases, with 7 bases left between them. The germline CDR1 and CDR2 sequences are SQVTM and ANQGSEA.

This chain connects TRBV5-1 to TRBJ2-7; weak D call: TRBD2 (6 bases). The germline V gene has CDR1 SGHRS and CDR2 YFSETQ. The CDR3 sequence is 15 residues long. V lost 2 bases to trimming and J lost 0 bases, with 12 bases between them. The CDR3 bases are TGCGCCAGCAGCTTTATAGCGGAGTCCTCCTACGAGCAGTACTTC. Its protein product is CASSFIAESSYEQYF.